What follows describes a single T cell receptor beta chain. What it binds is unknown. This sample was taken from a study of cytomegalovirus exposure and HLA in healthy donors. Study-level information: Genetic ancestry analysis placed approximately 80% of the 410 or so donors that were genotyped in the Caucasian-associated cluster. Points from the study as a whole: Cytomegalovirus status, reportedly, was diagnosed with high specificity and sensitivity by the classifier. Follow-up analysis found HLA locus-dependent TCR association rates, highest for DRB1 and lowest for HLA-C.

In germline, CDR1 is SEHNR, CDR2 FQNEAQ (reference sequence). The germline V and J ends were trimmed by 5 bases and 2 bases, with 9 bases remaining between them. The CDR3 has 13 amino acids. PCR used 60 Vbeta primers and 13 Jbeta primers. Repertoires were generated with immunoSEQ multiplex PCR, while TCRdb's copy carries only in-frame clones and drops some. The sample records about 80,000 clones, around 79% being singletons. While unrecorded immune exposures were likely, the donors were nominally healthy when sampled. The rearrangement links TRBV7-9 to TRBJ1-2, with D hard to call. The TCR comes from a woman aged 40 to 50 in good health and CMV-seropositive. The sample comprised PBMCs. The CDR3, as DNA: TGTGCCAGCAGCCCGGAGCTCAACTATGGCTACACCTTC. Its translation: CASSPELNYGYTF.